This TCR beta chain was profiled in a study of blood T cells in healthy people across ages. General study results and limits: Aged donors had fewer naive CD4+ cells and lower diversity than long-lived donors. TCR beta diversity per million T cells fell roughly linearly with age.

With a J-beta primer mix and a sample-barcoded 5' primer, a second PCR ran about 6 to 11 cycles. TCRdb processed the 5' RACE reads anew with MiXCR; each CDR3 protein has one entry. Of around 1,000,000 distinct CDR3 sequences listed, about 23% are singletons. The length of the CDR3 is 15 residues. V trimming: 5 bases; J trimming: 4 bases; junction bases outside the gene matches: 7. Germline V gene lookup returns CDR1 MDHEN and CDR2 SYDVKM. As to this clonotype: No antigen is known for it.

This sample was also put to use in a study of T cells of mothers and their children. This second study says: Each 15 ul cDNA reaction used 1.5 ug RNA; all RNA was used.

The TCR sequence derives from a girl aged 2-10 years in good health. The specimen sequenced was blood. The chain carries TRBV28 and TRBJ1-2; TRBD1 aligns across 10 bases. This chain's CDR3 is CASSPAGTGVYGYTF. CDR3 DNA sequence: TGTGCCAGCAGTCCAGCCGGGACAGGGGTCTATGGCTACACCTTC.